Included here is one T cell receptor (beta chain) sequence, with context. Its cognate antigen is unknown. At one end the junction does not follow the germline gene, possibly because of a read error. These data come from a study of cytomegalovirus exposure and HLA in healthy donors. Germline V lookup: CDR1 LGHNA, CDR2 YNFKEQ. The CDR3 is 18 residues long. Study conclusions and caveats: Listed as cytomegalovirus-associated were over 150 TCR beta chains. Later work associated roughly 17,000 TCR beta sequences with HLA alleles at 0.05 false discovery rate. Several top significant clusters appeared, in a later analysis, to be linked to common viral pathogens.

Primers: 60 Vbeta forward and 13 Jbeta reverse. Assay: immunoSEQ multiplex PCR; the TCRdb copy retains only in-frame clones and omits some. The sample consists of approximately 130,000 clones, 85% to 90% of them appearing once. Each donor was healthy, and each was a bone marrow donor. This receptor was taken from a woman between 25 and 40 years old in good health and CMV-seropositive. The J gene is TRBJ2-2, the V gene TRBV4-2, with 14 bases matching TRBD2. Specimen: PBMCs. Here the CDR3 DNA reads TGTGCCAGCAGCCAGCCCTCGACTAGCGGGAGGGAACACCGGGGAGCTGTTTTT. Protein product: CASSQPSTSGREHRGAVF.